What follows describes a single T cell receptor beta chain. This record comes from a study of shared clonotypes between healthy human individuals. The repertoire was sequenced with immunoSEQ multiplex PCR; TCRdb's copy has only in-frame clones and lacks some. This sample has about 1.1 million clones, with approximately 80% found just once. The CDR3 spans 17 residues. The germline V gene has CDR1 SGHRS and CDR2 YFSETQ. Trimming took off 1 base at V and 7 bases at J, with 23 bases between the two ends. Sequencing was done on a sample of memory CD4+ T cells from PBMCs. Subset described: CD45RA-negative fraction. The chain uses TRBV5-1 and TRBJ1-2, with a tentative D call TRBD1 (6 bases). The sequence was obtained from a man aged 18-30 years in good health. Some clones in this sample may be carry-over from other donors' samples. The CDR3 protein is CASSLPLQQGIGSGYTF. CDR3 bases: TGCGCCAGCAGCTTGCCCCTTCAACAGGGAATTGGAAGTGGCTACACCTTC.